The rows below give T cell receptor beta chains drawn from one sample of a study of vaccination effects on CD4 cells after COVID-19. Data came from immunoSEQ multiplex PCR; TCRdb stores just in-frame clones and leaves some out. The sample has 45,000 to 55,000 clones; around 70% are singletons. No antigens are known for them. This specimen consisted of CD4+ T cells from PBMCs cultured without peptide, obtained after COVID-19 vaccination. The source of these receptors is a human donor who received a COVID-19 vaccine. The CDR3 runs from the conserved cysteine through the conserved F or W. The D gene is left open where the match is weak. The size of a clone is reported for some rows only, either as once, few or many, or as a class for expanded clones.

clone_size j_call v_call d_call cdr3_nt cdr3_aa
. TRBJ1-1 TRBV10-3 . TGTGCCATCAGTGAGTCTGGGGTAAGGAGCACTGAAGCTTTCTTT CAISESGVRSTEAFF
. TRBJ1-6 TRBV13 . TGTGCCAGCAGCCCTGCGGGCGGAATTAGGGTGAATTCACCCCTCCACTTT CASSPAGGIRVNSPLHF
. TRBJ1-6 TRBV6-1 . TGTGCCAGCAGTGAAGCGCAGGGAGGGCAATATTCGCCCCTCCACTTT CASSEAQGGQYSPLHF
. TRBJ2-3 TRBV3-1/TRBV3-2 TRBD2 TGTGCCAGCAGCCAAATGGACCCCCGGGTAGCGGGGGGTTACACAGATACGCAGTATTTT CASSQMDPRVAGGYTDTQYF
. TRBJ1-6 TRBV4-1 . TGCGCCAGCCTCAAGTGGGGCTTT CASLKWGF
. TRBJ1-5 TRBV28 . TGTGCCAGCAGACGCAAACTTACAGGTACCTATAGCAATCAGCCCCAGCATTTT CASRRKLTGTYSNQPQHF
. TRBJ2-7 TRBV6-5 . TGTGCCAGCAGGATAGACAGTACCTACGAGCAGTACTTC CASRIDSTYEQYF
once TRBJ1-2 TRBV19 . TGTGCCAGTAGTATAACCGAACGGGGGCGCTACACCTTC CASSITERGRYTF
few TRBJ1-4 TRBV5-4 . TGTGCCAGCAGCGCGCAGGGGAGGAGTGAAAAACTGTTTTTT CASSAQGRSEKLFF
. TRBJ1-4 TRBV29-1 TRBD1 TGCAGCTGCAGACAGGGCAGGAATGAAAAACTGTTTTTT CSCRQGRNEKLFF
once TRBJ1-4 TRBV18 . TGTGCCAGCTCCCGGGGCGTTAATGAAAAACTGTTTTTT CASSRGVNEKLFF
. TRBJ2-3 TRBV27 . TGTGCCAGCAGTCCGGGCACTGGAAGGTCGGATACGCAGTATTTT CASSPGTGRSDTQYF
. TRBJ2-3 TRBV12-3/TRBV12-4 . TGTGCCAGCAGTCCCCTCCCCGGTACGCAGTATTTT CASSPLPGTQYF
. TRBJ1-2 TRBV6-4 . TGTGCCAGCAGTGACTCGTCCCGGTATGGCTACACCTTC CASSDSSRYGYTF
. TRBJ1-6 TRBV3-1/TRBV3-2 . TGTGCCAGCAGCCAACGGGGACATGGCATGATCAATTCACCCCTCCACTTT CASSQRGHGMINSPLHF
. TRBJ2-3 TRBV5-4 . TGTGCCAGCAGCGTCGGGACTGGCACAGATACGCAGTATTTT CASSVGTGTDTQYF
once TRBJ2-4 TRBV6-5 . TGTGCCAGCATAGAAGGGGGCAAAAACATTCAGTACTTC CASIEGGKNIQYF
. TRBJ1-4 TRBV4-1 TRBD1 TGCGCCAGCAGGGACAGGGGGCTAACTAATGAAAAACTGTTTTTT CASRDRGLTNEKLFF
. TRBJ1-1 TRBV19 . TGTGCCAGTAGTATCTGGACTCCCTCGGATTCATCAGTGAAGAACACTGAAGCTTTCTTT CASSIWTPSDSSVKNTEAFF
. TRBJ1-2 TRBV5-1 . TGCGCCAGCAGCTTGTTAGGGCCGAGGGATGGCTACACCTTC CASSLLGPRDGYTF
once TRBJ1-1 TRBV11-2 . TGTGCCAGCAGCTTAGTGAGGGGCACTGAAGCTTTCTTT CASSLVRGTEAFF
. TRBJ2-2 TRBV30 . TGTGCCTGGAGTGTGGGGGGAACCGGGGAGCTGTTTTTT CAWSVGGTGELFF
. TRBJ2-7 TRBV5-1 . TGCGCCAGCAGCAAGAGGGGGGGCGGGGGACTCTCCTACGAGCAGTACTTC CASSKRGGGGLSYEQYF
few TRBJ1-1 TRBV5-1 . TGCGCCAGCAGCTTTGACAACACTGAAGCTTTCTTT CASSFDNTEAFF
. TRBJ2-7 TRBV4-1 TRBD1 TGCGCCAGCAGCCAAGGGGACAGGGAAACCTACGAGCAGTACTTC CASSQGDRETYEQYF
. TRBJ2-2 TRBV5-6 . TGTGCCAGCAGCTTGACCGTCACCGGGGAGCTGTTTTTT CASSLTVTGELFF
once TRBJ2-4 TRBV3-1/TRBV3-2 . TGTGCCAGCAGCCAAGGACCGGGAGCCAAAAACATTCAGTACTTC CASSQGPGAKNIQYF
. TRBJ1-4 TRBV5-1 TRBD1 TGCGCCAGCAGCCCGGGACAGGTTGGGGAAAAACTGTTTTTT CASSPGQVGEKLFF
. TRBJ1-2 TRBV6-5 . TGTGCCAGCTCCTCAGGTGCAATCGGCGGCTACACCTTC CASSSGAIGGYTF
once TRBJ2-1 TRBV3-1/TRBV3-2 . TGTGCCAGCAGCCAATCACTAGTGATCAATGAGCAGTTCTTC CASSQSLVINEQFF
few TRBJ1-4 TRBV5-1 TRBD1 TGCGCCAGCAATCCAGGGGGAGACGAAAAACTGTTTTTT CASNPGGDEKLFF
. TRBJ1-2 TRBV27 TRBD1 TGTGCCAGTGCACCGGGACAGGGACCGACTAGCTATGGCTACACCTTC CASAPGQGPTSYGYTF
few TRBJ1-1 TRBV6-5 TRBD1 TGTGCCAGCAGTTACTATGGACAGGGGCAAGCTTTCTTT CASSYYGQGQAFF
. TRBJ2-1 TRBV19 . TGTGCCAGTAGTATTAAGACTCCCTCTTATGAGCAGTTCTTC CASSIKTPSYEQFF
. TRBJ2-1 TRBV6-2/TRBV6-3 TRBD2 TGTGCCAGCAGTCCAACCGGGACTAGCGGGAGTTATGAGCAGTTCTTC CASSPTGTSGSYEQFF
once TRBJ1-5 TRBV3-1/TRBV3-2 . TGTGCCAGCAGCCAAGATTTAGGGGGTCGTCAGCCCCAGCATTTT CASSQDLGGRQPQHF
. TRBJ1-4 TRBV5-1 TRBD1 TGCGCCAGCAGCTTAGGGGGCATCAATGAAAAACTGTTTTTT CASSLGGINEKLFF
few TRBJ1-5 TRBV29-1 TRBD1 TGCAGCGCTGCCGGGACAGGGCGACAGCCCCAGCATTTT CSAAGTGRQPQHF
. TRBJ2-5 TRBV18 . TGTGCCAGCTCACCAGAGCGGCAAGAGACCCAGTACTTC CASSPERQETQYF
. TRBJ2-7 TRBV4-1 . TGCGCCAGCAGCCAAGCAGACAGATTCTACGAGCAGTACTTC CASSQADRFYEQYF
few TRBJ1-1 TRBV7-7 TRBD1 TGTGCCAGCAGCCCGTACAGGGGAGAGGTCACTGAAGCTTTCTTT CASSPYRGEVTEAFF
few TRBJ2-7 TRBV30 . TGTGCCTGGAGTGTCGGGGTCTCCTACGAGCAGTACTTC CAWSVGVSYEQYF
. TRBJ2-7 TRBV12-3/TRBV12-4 . TGTGCCAGCAGTTTTCAGGATCCCTACGAGCAGTACTTC CASSFQDPYEQYF
once TRBJ1-3 TRBV3-1/TRBV3-2 . TGTGCCAGCAGCCAAGGGGACGTCTCGATATATTTT CASSQGDVSIYF
. TRBJ2-5 TRBV30 . TGTGCCTGGAGACCGGGACCCATGGAGACCCAGTACTTC CAWRPGPMETQYF
. TRBJ1-1 TRBV6-5 . TGTGCCAGCAGTTACAGGTTGGGTAGGGCTGAAGCTTTCTTT CASSYRLGRAEAFF
. TRBJ1-1 TRBV5-1 TRBD1 TGCGCCAGCAGCACGGACAGGGATAGGGGCACTGAAGCTTTCTTT CASSTDRDRGTEAFF
. TRBJ1-3 TRBV6-5 . TGTGCCAGCAGACGGGACCGCGGAAACACCATATATTTT CASRRDRGNTIYF
. TRBJ2-7 TRBV20-1 . TGCAGTGCTGCCGAGGGCGAGCAGTACTTC CSAAEGEQYF
. TRBJ2-3 TRBV5-1 . TGCGCCAGCAGCTTGTTGAGCGCGAGCACAGATACGCAGTATTTT CASSLLSASTDTQYF
. TRBJ2-5 TRBV10-1 . TGCGCCAGCAGTGAGAACAAAGAGACCCAGTACTTC CASSENKETQYF
. TRBJ2-7 TRBV19 TRBD2 TGTGCCAGTAGTATAGGGCTAGCGGGAGTCGGCGAGCAGTACTTC CASSIGLAGVGEQYF
. TRBJ1-5 TRBV19 . TGTGCCAGTAGTATAGGCGGAGGGGCAGGGAGTCAGCCCCAGCATTTT CASSIGGGAGSQPQHF
once TRBJ1-5 TRBV10-2 TRBD1 TGCGCCAGCAGTGGGACAGGAAGCAATCAGCCCCAGCATTTT CASSGTGSNQPQHF